This entry concerns a single T cell receptor (beta chain). This clonotype was found many times. What this receptor recognizes is not known. No base quality values were provided; no much bigger clone lies one nucleotide off. The data are from a study of T cell repertoires in cytomegalovirus infection (dated by TCRdb to the late 2010s). Regarding the study in general: Donor HLA type was relevant to the analysis, as public TCR beta signatures indicated carriage of CMV infection together with the matching HLA type. The study at large found these results: The ex vivo response was dominated by HLA-C-restricted CMV-specific TCR beta clonotypes, and the single most frequent clonotype in two of eight donors was supplied by these HLA-C-restricted clonotypes. In both this cohort and an independent roughly 400-donor cohort, the cumulative frequency of public TCR beta family members distinguished carriers of CMV infection plus the relevant HLA type.

V sheds 4 bases and J sheds 0 bases, leaving 13 bases between their ends. Via the germline V gene, CDR1 is SGHVS and CDR2 FQNEAQ. From the cysteine up to the phenylalanine, the CDR3 has a length of 15 residues. The DNA shown is the 45-base CDR3, in frame from base 1. The instrument was an Illumina HiSeq 1500. TCRdb reanalyzed the raw reads on its own, using fastp at Q25 for trimming and MiXCR for clone calling, and kept in-frame beta chains. Merged by CDR3 protein, the rows form single entries marked with the most common genes and DNA. Recorded for this sample are some 450,000 distinct CDR3 sequences; roughly 31% of them occurred a single time. The top ten clonotypes cover about 13% of the sample.

The chain is encoded by TRBV7-8 joined to TRBJ2-7; the D gene lacks a confident call. The sample taken for sequencing was PBMCs. This receptor was identified in a human donor in good health (CMV status not recorded). Some clones in this sample may be carry-over from other donors' samples. The CDR3 region has the sequence CASSSFPESSYEQYF. The DNA is TGTGCCAGCAGCTCCTTTCCGGAGAGCTCCTACGAGCAGTACTTC.